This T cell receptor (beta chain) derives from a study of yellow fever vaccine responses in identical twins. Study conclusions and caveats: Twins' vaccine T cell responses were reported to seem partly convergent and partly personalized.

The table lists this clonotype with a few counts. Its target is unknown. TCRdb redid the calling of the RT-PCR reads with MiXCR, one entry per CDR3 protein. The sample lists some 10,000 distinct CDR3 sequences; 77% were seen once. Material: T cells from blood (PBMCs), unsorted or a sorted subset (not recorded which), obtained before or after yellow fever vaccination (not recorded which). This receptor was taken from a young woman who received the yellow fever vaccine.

CDR3 loop: CASSLTGTDEAFF. DNA of the CDR3: TGTGCCAGCAGCTTAACCGGGACAGATGAAGCTTTCTTT. The J gene is TRBJ1-1, the V gene TRBV13, with 7 bases lining up with TRBD1. The CDR3 is made up of 13 amino acids. V was clipped by 2 bases and J by 7 bases; unmatched bases: 4. Germline V gives CDR1 PRHDT, CDR2 FYEKMQ (reference sequence).